This TCR beta chain was found in a study of T cells in localized non-small cell lung cancer. Notes on the study in general: Uninvolved adjacent lung had the highest recorded T cell clonality, with tumor below it. Elevated circulating T cell density in blood was associated with longer overall survival. Appearances in adjacent lung were noted for a median roughly 50 of the top 100 tumor clones.

With respect to this clone: Its cognate antigen is unknown.

Some clones are missing from TCRdb's copy, which holds only in-frame ones; the method was immunoSEQ multiplex PCR. Of some 27,000 clones in the sample, roughly 90% were seen once. Looked up from germline, CDR1 is MNHEY and CDR2 is SMNVEV (reference sequence). The CDR3 consists of 13 residues. Deletions cut 6 bases from V and 3 bases from J, with 11 bases between. The chain carries TRBV27 and TRBJ1-1; unclear D gene. The sequence came from a woman between 18 and 50 years old with stage I lung adenocarcinoma. Sequencing used peripheral blood, obtained before any cancer treatment. The CDR3 DNA is TGTGCCAGCAGCTCCAGGTTTCACACTGAAGCTTTCTTT. Residues: CASSSRFHTEAFF.